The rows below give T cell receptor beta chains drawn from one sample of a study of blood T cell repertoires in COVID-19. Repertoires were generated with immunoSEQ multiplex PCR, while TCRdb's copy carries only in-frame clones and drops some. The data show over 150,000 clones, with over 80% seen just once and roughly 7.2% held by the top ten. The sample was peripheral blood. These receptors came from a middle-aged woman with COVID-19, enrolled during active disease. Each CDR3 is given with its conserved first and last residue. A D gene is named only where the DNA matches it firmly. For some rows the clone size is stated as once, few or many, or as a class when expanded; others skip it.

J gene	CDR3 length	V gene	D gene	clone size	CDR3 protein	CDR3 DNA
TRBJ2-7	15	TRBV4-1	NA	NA	CASRRLRVLKDEQYF	TGCGCCAGCAGACGATTGAGGGTTTTGAAGGACGAGCAGTACTTC
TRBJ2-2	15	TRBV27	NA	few	CASSFGGIDTGELFF	TGTGCCAGCAGTTTCGGAGGGATCGACACCGGGGAGCTGTTTTTT
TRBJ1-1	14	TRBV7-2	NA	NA	CASSSQLRLTEAFF	TGTGCCAGCAGCTCGCAACTAAGGCTAACTGAAGCTTTCTTT
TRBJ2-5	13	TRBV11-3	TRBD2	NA	CASSELAGETQYF	TGTGCCAGCAGCGAGTTAGCGGGAGAGACCCAGTACTTC
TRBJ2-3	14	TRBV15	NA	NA	CATSSGSGQDTQYF	TGTGCCACCAGCAGCGGATCGGGTCAAGATACGCAGTATTTT
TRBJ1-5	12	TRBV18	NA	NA	CASSPRGQPQHF	TGTGCCAGCTCACCACGAGGACAGCCCCAGCATTTT
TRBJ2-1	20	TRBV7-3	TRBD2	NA	CASSPRGRGDSSGKYNEQFF	TGTGCCAGCAGCCCCCGGGGGAGGGGTGATAGTAGCGGGAAATACAATGAGCAGTTCTTC
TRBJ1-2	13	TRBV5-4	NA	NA	CASSPQGTAGYTF	TGTGCCAGCAGCCCCCAGGGGACCGCTGGCTACACCTTC
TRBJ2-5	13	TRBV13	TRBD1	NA	CASSSGGWQTQYF	TGTGCCAGCAGCTCAGGGGGCTGGCAGACCCAGTACTTC
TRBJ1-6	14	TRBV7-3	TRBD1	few	CASITQGVVSPLHF	TGTGCCAGCATCACGCAGGGGGTTGTTTCACCCCTCCACTTT
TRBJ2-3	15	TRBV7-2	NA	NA	CASSLGDTRTDTQYF	TGTGCCAGCAGCTTAGGGGACACGCGCACAGATACGCAGTATTTT
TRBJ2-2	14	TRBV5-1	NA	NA	CASSLRPGSGELFF	TGCGCCAGCAGCTTGAGACCGGGGAGCGGGGAGCTGTTTTTT
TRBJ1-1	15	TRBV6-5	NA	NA	CATKIYRDTNTEAFF	TGTGCCACCAAGATCTACCGGGACACGAACACTGAAGCTTTCTTT
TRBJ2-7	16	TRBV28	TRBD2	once	CASSLSAGGRTYEQYF	TGTGCCAGCAGTTTATCTGCGGGAGGTCGGACCTACGAGCAGTACTTC
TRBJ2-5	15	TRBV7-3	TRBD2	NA	CASSPRGGGEETQYF	TGTGCCAGCAGCCCCCGGGGGGGTGGGGAAGAGACCCAGTACTTC
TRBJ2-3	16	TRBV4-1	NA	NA	CASTPLGGASTDTQYF	TGCGCCAGCACCCCACTGGGCGGGGCTAGCACAGATACGCAGTATTTT
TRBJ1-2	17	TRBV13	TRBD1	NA	CASSINRGQGDPYGYTF	TGTGCCAGCAGCATCAACCGGGGACAGGGGGACCCTTATGGCTACACCTTC
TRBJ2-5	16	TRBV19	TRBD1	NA	CASRMTGTANQETQYF	TGTGCCAGTAGAATGACAGGGACAGCTAACCAAGAGACCCAGTACTTC
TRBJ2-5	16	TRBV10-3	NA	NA	CAISGSRGSGKETQYF	TGTGCCATCAGTGGGTCCAGAGGAAGCGGTAAAGAGACCCAGTACTTC
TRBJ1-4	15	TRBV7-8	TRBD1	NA	CASSASTGGGEKLFF	TGTGCCAGCAGCGCAAGTACAGGGGGTGGTGAAAAACTGTTTTTT
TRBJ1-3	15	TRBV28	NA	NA	CASSLLQGFGDTIYF	TGTGCCAGCAGTTTACTACAGGGATTTGGGGACACCATATATTTT
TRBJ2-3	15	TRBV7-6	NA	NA	CASSLVASGTDTQYF	TGTGCCAGCAGCTTAGTGGCAAGCGGGACAGATACGCAGTATTTT
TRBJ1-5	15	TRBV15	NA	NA	CATSRDLGAKQPQHF	TGTGCCACCAGCAGAGATCTGGGGGCAAAACAGCCCCAGCATTTT
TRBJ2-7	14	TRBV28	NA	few	CASSSRQAPYEQYF	TGTGCCAGCAGTTCCCGACAGGCTCCCTACGAGCAGTACTTC
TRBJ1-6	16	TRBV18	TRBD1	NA	CASSPRNRDRNSPLHF	TGTGCCAGCTCACCTAGGAACCGGGACAGAAATTCACCCCTCCACTTT
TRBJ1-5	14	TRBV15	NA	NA	CATSREGWDQPQHF	TGTGCCACCAGCAGGGAGGGATGGGATCAGCCCCAGCATTTT
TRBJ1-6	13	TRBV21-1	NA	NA	CASTRLLNSPLHF	TGTGCCAGCACACGACTTCTCAATTCACCCCTCCACTTT
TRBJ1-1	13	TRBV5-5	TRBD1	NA	CASKRGTVPEAFF	TGTGCCAGCAAGAGAGGGACAGTTCCTGAAGCTTTCTTT
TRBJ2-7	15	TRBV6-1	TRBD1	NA	CASSEARDRKYEQYF	TGTGCCAGCAGTGAAGCGCGGGACAGGAAGTACGAGCAGTACTTC
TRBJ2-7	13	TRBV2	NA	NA	CASSPRSSYEQYF	TGTGCCAGCAGTCCTCGGTCCTCCTACGAGCAGTACTTC
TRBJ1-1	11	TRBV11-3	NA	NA	CASPRVREAFF	TGTGCCAGCCCGAGAGTTCGGGAAGCTTTCTTT
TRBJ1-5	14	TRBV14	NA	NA	CASSQDSENQPQHF	TGTGCCAGCAGCCAAGACAGCGAGAATCAGCCCCAGCATTTT
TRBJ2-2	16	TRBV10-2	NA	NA	CASSDMVGGPTGELFF	TGCGCCAGCAGTGACATGGTGGGGGGACCTACCGGGGAGCTGTTTTTT
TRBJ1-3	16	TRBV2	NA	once	CAIFTKENGSGNTIYF	TGTGCCATCTTCACCAAAGAGAACGGCTCTGGAAACACCATATATTTT
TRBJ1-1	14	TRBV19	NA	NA	CASSIDLGETEAFF	TGTGCCAGTAGTATAGATTTGGGAGAGACTGAAGCTTTCTTT
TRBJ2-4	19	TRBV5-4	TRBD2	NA	CASSLGSGGHSLAKNIQYF	TGTGCCAGCAGCTTGGGTAGCGGGGGTCATTCCTTAGCCAAAAACATTCAGTACTTC
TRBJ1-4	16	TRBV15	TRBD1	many	CATSRAGTVVNEKLFF	TGTGCCACCAGCAGAGCCGGGACAGTAGTTAATGAAAAACTGTTTTTT